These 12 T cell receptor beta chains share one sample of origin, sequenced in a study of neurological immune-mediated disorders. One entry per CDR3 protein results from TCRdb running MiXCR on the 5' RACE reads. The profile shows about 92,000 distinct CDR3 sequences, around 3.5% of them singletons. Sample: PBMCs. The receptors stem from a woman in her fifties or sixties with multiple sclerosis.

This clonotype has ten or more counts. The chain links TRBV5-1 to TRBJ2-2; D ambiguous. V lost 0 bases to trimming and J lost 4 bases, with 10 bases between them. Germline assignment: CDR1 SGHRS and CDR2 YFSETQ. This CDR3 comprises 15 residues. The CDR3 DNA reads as TGCGCCAGCAGCTTGGTTCAGTATAGCACCGGGGAGCTGTTTTTT. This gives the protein CASSLVQYSTGELFF.

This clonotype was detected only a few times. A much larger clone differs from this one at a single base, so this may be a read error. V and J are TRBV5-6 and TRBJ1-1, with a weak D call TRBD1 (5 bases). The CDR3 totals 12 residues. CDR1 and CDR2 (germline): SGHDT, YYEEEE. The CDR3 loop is CDSSTGGTEAFF. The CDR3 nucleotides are TGTGACAGCAGCACCGGGGGCACTGAAGCTTTCTTT.

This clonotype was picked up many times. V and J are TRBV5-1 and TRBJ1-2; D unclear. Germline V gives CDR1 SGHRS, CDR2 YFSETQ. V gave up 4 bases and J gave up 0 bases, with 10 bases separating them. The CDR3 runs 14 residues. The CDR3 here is CASSARNANYGYTF. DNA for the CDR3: TGCGCCAGCAGCGCGCGAAATGCTAACTATGGCTACACCTTC.

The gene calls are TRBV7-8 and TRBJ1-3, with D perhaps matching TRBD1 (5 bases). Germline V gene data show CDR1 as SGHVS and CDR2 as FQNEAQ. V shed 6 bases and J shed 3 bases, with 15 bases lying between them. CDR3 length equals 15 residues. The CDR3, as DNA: TGTGCCAGCAGTGATCCGGGCAGGGATGGAAACACCATATATTTT. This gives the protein CASSDPGRDGNTIYF.

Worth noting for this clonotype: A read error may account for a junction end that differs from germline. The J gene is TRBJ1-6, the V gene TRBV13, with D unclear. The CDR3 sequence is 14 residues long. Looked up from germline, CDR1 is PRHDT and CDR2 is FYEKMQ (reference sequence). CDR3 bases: TGTGCCAGCAGCTCACAAATGAGTGATTCAACCCTCAACTTT. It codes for CASSSQMSDSTLNF.

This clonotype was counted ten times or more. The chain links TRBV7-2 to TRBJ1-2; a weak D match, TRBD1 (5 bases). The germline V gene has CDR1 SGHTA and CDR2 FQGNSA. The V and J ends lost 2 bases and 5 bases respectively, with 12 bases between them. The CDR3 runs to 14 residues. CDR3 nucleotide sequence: TGTGCCAGCAGCTTATCAAAGGGACTATATGGCTACACCTTC. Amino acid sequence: CASSLSKGLYGYTF.

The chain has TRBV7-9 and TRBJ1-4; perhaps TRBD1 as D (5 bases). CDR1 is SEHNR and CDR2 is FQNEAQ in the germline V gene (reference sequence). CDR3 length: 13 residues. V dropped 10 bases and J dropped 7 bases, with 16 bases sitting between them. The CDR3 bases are TGTGCCACATGGGGCCAGGGAGTTGAAAAACTGTTTTTT. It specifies CATWGQGVEKLFF.

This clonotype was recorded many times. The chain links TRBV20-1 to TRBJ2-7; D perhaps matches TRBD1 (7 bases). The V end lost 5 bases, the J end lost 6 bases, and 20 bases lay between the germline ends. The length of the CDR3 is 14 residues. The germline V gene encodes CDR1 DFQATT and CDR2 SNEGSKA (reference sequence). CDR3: CSADIPGTAGEQYF. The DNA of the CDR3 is TGCAGTGCTGATATACCCGGGACAGCGGGCGAGCAGTACTTC.

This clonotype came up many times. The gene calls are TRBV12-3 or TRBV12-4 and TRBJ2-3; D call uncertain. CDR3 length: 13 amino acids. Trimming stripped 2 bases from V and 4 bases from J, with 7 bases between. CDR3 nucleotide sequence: TGTGCCAGCAGTTTACTAGTCGCAGATACGCAGTATTTT. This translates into CASSLLVADTQYF.

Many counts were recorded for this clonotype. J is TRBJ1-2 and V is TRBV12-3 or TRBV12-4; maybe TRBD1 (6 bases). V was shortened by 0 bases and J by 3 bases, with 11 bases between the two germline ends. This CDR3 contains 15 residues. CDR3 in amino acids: CASSLARGVDYGYTF. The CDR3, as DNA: TGTGCCAGCAGTTTAGCCAGGGGAGTCGACTATGGCTACACCTTC.

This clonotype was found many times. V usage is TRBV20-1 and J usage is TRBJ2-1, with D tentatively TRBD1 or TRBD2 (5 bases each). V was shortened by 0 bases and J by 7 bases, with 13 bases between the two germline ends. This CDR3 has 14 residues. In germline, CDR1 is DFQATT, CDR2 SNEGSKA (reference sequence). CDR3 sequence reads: CSARDQWGWNEQFF. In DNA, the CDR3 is TGCAGTGCTAGAGATCAATGGGGGTGGAATGAGCAGTTCTTC.

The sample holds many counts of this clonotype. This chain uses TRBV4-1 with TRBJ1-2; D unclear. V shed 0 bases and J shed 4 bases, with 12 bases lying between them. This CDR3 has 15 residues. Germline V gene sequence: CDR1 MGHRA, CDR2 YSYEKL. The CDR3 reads CASSQDLGTSYGYTF. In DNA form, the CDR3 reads TGCGCCAGCAGCCAAGACTTAGGAACCTCCTATGGCTACACCTTC.